A selection of T cell receptor beta chains follows, all from one sample in a study of shared clonotypes between healthy human individuals. This table comes from immunoSEQ multiplex PCR, and its TCRdb copy is limited to in-frame clones, with some not included. Among a few million clones, around 92% were seen once, and the ten largest hold about 0.41%. The sequenced sample was naive CD4+ T cells from PBMCs. These receptors were collected from a man aged 18-30 years in good health. Some clones in this sample may be carry-over from other donors' samples. Both conserved end residues are part of each CDR3.

CDR3 protein	J gene	V gene
CASSRVVGEQYF	TRBJ2-7	TRBV28
CASSLAAGHEWEQFF	TRBJ2-1	TRBV4-1
CATPTGKTFF	TRBJ1-1	TRBV28
CASSPPGGRWNEQYF	TRBJ2-7	TRBV7-9
CASSLVQKWIYNEKLFF	TRBJ1-4	TRBV5-1
CASSQGGRGRFNEKLFF	TRBJ1-4	TRBV4-1
CASSFEGLSNQPQHF	TRBJ1-5	TRBV5-1
CASRPNRGMETQYF	TRBJ2-5	TRBV7-9
CASRDRWGTEAFF	TRBJ1-1	TRBV27
CAWSVKNTEAFF	TRBJ1-1	TRBV30
CHGRFQGYNYGYTF	TRBJ1-2	TRBV30
CASSQEFGLAGGTAQYF	TRBJ2-3	TRBV4-1
CASSLWRDSYGYTF	TRBJ1-2	TRBV28
CASSLSSWSEYF	TRBJ2-5	TRBV7-8
CASSPRSSNQPQHF	TRBJ1-5	TRBV27
CASSRAGGGTGELFF	TRBJ2-2	TRBV7-3